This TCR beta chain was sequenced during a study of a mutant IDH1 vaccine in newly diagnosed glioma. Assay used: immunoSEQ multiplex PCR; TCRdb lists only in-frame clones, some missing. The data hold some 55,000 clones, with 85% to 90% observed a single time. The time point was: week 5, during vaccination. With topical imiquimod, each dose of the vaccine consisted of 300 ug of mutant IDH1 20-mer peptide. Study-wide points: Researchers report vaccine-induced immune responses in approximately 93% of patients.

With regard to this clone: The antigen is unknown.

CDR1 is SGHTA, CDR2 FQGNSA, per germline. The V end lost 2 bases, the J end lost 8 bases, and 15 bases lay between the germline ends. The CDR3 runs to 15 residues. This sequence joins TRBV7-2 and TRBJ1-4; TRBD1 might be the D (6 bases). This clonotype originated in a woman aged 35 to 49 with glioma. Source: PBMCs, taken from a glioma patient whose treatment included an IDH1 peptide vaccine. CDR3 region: CASSLSQGGGEKLFF. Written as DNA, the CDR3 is TGTGCCAGCAGCTTATCACAGGGAGGAGGAGAAAAACTGTTTTTT.